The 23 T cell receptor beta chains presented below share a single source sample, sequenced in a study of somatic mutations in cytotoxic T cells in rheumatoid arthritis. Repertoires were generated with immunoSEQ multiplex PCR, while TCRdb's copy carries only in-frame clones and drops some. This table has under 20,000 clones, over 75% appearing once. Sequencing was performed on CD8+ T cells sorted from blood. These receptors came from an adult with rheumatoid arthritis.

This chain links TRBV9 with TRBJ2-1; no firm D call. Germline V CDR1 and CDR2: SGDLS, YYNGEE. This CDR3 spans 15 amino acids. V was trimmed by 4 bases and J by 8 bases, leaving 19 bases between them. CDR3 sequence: CASSPHQTQLDEQFF. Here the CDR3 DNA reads TGTGCCAGCAGCCCCCACCAGACTCAACTGGATGAGCAGTTCTTC.

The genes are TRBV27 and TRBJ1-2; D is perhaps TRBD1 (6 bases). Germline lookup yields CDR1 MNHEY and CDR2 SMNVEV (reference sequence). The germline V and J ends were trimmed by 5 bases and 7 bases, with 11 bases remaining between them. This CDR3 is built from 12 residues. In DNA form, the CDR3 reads TGTGCCAGCAGTGGGGGCAGGGTTGGCTACACCTTC. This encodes CASSGGRVGYTF.

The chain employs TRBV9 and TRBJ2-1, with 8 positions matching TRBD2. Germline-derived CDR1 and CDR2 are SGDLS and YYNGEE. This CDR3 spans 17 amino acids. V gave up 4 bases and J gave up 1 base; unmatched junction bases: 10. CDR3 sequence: CASSPGSGGPSYNEQFF. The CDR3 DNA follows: TGTGCCAGCAGCCCAGGAAGCGGGGGACCTTCCTACAATGAGCAGTTCTTC.

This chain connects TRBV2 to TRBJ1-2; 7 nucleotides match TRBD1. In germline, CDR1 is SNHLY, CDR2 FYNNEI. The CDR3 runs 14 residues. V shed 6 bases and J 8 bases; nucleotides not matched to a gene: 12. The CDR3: CASSGQVRGGGYTF. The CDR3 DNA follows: TGTGCCAGCAGCGGACAGGTCCGGGGAGGCGGCTACACCTTC.

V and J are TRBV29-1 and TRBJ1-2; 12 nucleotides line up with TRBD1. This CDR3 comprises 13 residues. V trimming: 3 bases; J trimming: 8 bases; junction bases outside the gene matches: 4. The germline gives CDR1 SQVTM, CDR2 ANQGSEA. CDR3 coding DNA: TGCAGCGTTGAGGGACAGGGGGCCCGGGGCTACACCTTC. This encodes CSVEGQGARGYTF.

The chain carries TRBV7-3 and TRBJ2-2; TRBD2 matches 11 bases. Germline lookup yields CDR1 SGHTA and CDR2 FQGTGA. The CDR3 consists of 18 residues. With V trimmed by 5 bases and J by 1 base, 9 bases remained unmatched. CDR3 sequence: CASSRSGTSGGNTGELFF. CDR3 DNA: TGTGCCAGCAGCCGAAGTGGGACTAGCGGAGGGAACACCGGGGAGCTGTTTTTT.

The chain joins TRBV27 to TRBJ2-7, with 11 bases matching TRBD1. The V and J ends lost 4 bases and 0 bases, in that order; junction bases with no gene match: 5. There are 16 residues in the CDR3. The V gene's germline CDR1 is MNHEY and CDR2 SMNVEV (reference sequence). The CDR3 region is CASSSSGTGGSYEQYF. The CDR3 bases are TGTGCCAGCAGTTCTTCCGGGACAGGGGGCTCCTACGAGCAGTACTTC.

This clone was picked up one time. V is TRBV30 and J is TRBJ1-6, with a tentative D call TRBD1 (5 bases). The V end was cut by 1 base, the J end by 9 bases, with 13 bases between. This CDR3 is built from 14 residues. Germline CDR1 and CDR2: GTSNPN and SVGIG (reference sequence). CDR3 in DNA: TGTGCCTGGAGTGCGGGGGGTTTGAGTTCACCCCTCCACTTT. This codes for CAWSAGGLSSPLHF.

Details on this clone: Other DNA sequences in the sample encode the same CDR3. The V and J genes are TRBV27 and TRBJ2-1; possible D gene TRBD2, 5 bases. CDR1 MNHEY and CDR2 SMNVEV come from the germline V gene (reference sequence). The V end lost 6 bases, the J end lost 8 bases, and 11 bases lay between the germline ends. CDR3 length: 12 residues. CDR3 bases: TGTGCCAGCAGCCTCCTCGGGGATGAGCAGTTCTTC. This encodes CASSLLGDEQFF.

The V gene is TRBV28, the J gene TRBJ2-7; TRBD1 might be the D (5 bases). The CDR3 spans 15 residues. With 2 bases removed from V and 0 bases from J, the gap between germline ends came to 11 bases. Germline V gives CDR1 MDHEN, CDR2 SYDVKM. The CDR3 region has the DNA TGTGCCAGCAGTTTAGCAGGGCCCCGCTCCTACGAGCAGTACTTC. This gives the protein CASSLAGPRSYEQYF.

The CDR3 loop is CASSLWNSNYGYTF. CDR3 sequence (DNA): TGTGCCAGCAGTTTATGGAACTCTAACTATGGCTACACCTTC. The chain has TRBV28 and TRBJ1-2; D gene ambiguous. Trimming stripped 0 bases from V and 0 bases from J, with 5 bases between. Looked up from germline, CDR1 is MDHEN and CDR2 is SYDVKM. This CDR3 has 14 residues.

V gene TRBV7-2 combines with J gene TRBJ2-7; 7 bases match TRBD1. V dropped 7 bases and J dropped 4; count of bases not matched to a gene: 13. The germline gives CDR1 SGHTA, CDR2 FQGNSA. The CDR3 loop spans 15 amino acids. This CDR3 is CASTPRGGGVYEQYF. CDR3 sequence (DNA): TGTGCCAGCACCCCCCGAGGGGGCGGCGTGTACGAGCAGTACTTC.

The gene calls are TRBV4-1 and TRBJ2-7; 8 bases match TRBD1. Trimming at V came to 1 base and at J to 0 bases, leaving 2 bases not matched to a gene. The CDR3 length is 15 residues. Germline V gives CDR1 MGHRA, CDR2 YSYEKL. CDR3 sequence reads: CASSQGQGSSYEQYF. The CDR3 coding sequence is TGCGCCAGCAGCCAAGGACAGGGGAGCTCCTACGAGCAGTACTTC.

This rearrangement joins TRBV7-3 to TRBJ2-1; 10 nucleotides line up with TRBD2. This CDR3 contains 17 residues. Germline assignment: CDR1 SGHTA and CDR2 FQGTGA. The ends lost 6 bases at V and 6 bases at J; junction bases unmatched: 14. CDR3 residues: CASSQGVAGGRGNEQFF. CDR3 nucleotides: TGTGCCAGCAGTCAAGGGGTAGCGGGGGGCCGGGGCAATGAGCAGTTCTTC.

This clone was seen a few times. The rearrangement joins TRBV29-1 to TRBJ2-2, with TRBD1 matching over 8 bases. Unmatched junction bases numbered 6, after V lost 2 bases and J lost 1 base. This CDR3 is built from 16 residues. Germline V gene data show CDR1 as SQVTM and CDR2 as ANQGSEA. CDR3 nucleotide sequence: TGCAGCGTTGAAAATCCAGACAGGGGGAACACCGGGGAGCTGTTTTTT. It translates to CSVENPDRGNTGELFF.

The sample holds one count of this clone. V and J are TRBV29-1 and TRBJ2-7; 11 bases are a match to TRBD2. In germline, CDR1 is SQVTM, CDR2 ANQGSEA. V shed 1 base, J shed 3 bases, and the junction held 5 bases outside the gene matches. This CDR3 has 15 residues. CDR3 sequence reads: CSVEGETSGDYEQYF. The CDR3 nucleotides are TGCAGCGTTGAAGGAGAGACTAGCGGGGACTACGAGCAGTACTTC.

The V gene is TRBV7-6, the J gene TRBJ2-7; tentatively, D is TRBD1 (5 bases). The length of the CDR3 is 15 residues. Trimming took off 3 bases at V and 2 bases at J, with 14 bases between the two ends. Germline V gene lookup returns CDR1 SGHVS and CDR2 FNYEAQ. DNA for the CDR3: TGTGCCAGCAGCTTTAATAGGGGCGGAACCTACGAGCAGTACTTC. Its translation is CASSFNRGGTYEQYF. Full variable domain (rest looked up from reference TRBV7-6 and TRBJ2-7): GAGVSQSPRYKVTKRGQDVALRCDPISGHVSLYWYRQALGQGPEFLTYFNYEAQQDKSGLPNDRFSAERPEGSISTLTIQRTEQRDSAMYRCASSFNRGGTYEQYFGPGTRLTVT.

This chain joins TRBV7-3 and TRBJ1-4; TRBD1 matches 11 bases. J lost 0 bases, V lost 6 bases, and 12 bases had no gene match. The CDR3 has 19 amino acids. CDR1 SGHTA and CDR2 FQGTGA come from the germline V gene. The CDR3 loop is CASRKRGQGGEATNEKLFF. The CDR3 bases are TGTGCCAGCAGAAAACGGGGACAGGGGGGGGAGGCAACTAATGAAAAACTGTTTTTT.

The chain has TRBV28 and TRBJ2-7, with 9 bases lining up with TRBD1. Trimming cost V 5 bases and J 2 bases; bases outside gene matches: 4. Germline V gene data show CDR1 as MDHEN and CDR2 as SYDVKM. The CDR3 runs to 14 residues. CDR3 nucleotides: TGTGCCAGCAGTCCCGGACAGGGGCCCTACGAGCAGTACTTC. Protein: CASSPGQGPYEQYF.

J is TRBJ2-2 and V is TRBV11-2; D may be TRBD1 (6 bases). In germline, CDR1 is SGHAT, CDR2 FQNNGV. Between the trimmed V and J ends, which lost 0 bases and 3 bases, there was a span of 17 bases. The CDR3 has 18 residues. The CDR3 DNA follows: TGTGCCAGCAGCTTAGATCCGGCAGGGGCGCGGGACACCGGGGAGCTGTTTTTT. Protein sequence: CASSLDPAGARDTGELFF.

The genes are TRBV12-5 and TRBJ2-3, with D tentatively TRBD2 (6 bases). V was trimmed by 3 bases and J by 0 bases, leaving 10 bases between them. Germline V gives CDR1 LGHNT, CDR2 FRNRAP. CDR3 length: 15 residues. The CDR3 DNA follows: TGTGCTAGTGGTTTAGGGGACTTTAGCACAGATACGCAGTATTTT. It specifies CASGLGDFSTDTQYF.

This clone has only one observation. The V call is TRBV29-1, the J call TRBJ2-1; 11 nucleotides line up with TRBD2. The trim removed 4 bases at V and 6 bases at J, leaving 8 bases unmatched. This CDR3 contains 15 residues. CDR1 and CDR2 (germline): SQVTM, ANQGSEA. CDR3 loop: CSVGGGLAGGNEQFF. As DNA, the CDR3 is TGCAGCGTTGGGGGCGGGCTAGCGGGAGGCAATGAGCAGTTCTTC.

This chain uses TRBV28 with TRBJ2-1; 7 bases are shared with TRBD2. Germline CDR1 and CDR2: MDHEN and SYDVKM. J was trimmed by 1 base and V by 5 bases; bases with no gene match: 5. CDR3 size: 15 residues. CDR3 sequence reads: CASSVLAVSYNEQFF. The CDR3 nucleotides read TGTGCCAGCAGTGTTCTAGCGGTTTCCTACAATGAGCAGTTCTTC. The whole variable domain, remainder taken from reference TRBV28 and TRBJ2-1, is DVKVTQSSRYLVKRTGEKVFLECVQDMDHENMFWYRQDPGLGLRLIYFSYDVKMKEKGDIPEGYSVSREKKERFSLILESASTNQTSMYLCASSVLAVSYNEQFFGPGTRLTVL.